This paragraph covers one TCR beta chain sequence. The antigen remains unidentified. Produced via immunoSEQ multiplex PCR; TCRdb's table is partial and in-frame only. The sample yields 150,000 to 200,000 clones, approximately 92% seen once. This entry comes from a study of T cell responses to AZD1222 COVID-19 vaccine. V lost 7 bases and J 5 bases, leaving 13 bases between the germline ends. Germline V gene sequence: CDR1 KGHDR, CDR2 SFDVKD. The CDR3 sequence is 13 residues long. Study results and limitations: Researchers report vaccine-associated CD4 TCRs spanning spike, with dominance at 160-218 and 743-854. The study identified only a handful of AZD1222 recipients as seropositive at baseline. Unmutated variant regions are reportedly the target of nearly half of TCRs that are spike-specific.

This sample comprised peripheral blood, obtained on day 0 of AZD1222 vaccination. This TCR was sampled from an adult in good health. The V and J genes are TRBV24-1 and TRBJ1-2; tentatively, D is TRBD1 (5 bases). This CDR3 reads CATSGGPPYGYTF. The CDR3 nucleotides read TGTGCCACCAGCGGGGGACCGCCATATGGCTACACCTTC.